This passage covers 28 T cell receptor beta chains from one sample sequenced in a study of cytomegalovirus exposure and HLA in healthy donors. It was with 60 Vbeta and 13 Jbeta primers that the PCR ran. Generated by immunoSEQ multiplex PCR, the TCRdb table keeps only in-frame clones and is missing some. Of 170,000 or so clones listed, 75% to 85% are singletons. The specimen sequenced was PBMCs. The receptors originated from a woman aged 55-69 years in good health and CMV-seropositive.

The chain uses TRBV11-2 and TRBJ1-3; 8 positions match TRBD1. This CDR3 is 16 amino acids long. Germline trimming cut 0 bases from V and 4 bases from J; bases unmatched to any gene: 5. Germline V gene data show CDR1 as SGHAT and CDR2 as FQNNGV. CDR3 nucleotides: TGTGCCAGCAGCTTAGATGGCGACAGGGGAGGAAACACCATATATTTT. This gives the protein CASSLDGDRGGNTIYF.

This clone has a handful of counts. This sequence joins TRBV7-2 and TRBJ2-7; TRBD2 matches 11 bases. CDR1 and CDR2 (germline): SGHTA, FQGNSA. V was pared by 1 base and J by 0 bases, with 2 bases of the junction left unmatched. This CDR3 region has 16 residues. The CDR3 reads CASSLGTSGYSYEQYF. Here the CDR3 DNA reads TGTGCCAGCAGCTTAGGGACTAGCGGGTACTCCTACGAGCAGTACTTC. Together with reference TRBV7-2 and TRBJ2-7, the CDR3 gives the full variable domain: GAGVSQSPSNKVTEKGKDVELRCDPISGHTALYWYRQSLGQGLEFLIYFQGNSAPDKSGLPSDRFSAERTGGSVSTLTIQRTQQEDSAVYLCASSLGTSGYSYEQYFGPGTRLTVT.

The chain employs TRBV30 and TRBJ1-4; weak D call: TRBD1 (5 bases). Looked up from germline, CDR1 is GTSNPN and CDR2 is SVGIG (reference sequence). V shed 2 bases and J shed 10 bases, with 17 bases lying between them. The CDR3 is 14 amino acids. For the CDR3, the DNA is TGTGCCTGGAGTCCCCGGGACGGGGGGGGAAAACTGTTTTTT. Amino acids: CAWSPRDGGGKLFF.

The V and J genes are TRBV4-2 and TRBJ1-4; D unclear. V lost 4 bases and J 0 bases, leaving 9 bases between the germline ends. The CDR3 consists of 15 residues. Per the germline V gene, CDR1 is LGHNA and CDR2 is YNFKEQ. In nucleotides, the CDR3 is TGTGCCAGCAGCCCGGAGACTCCAACTAATGAAAAACTGTTTTTT. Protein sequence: CASSPETPTNEKLFF.

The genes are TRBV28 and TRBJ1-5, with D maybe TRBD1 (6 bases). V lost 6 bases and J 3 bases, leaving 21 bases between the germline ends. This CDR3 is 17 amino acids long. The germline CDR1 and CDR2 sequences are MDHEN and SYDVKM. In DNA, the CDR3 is TGTGCCAGCAGGAAGAGGACGTGGGGGCTTATCAATCAGCCCCAGCATTTT. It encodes CASRKRTWGLINQPQHF. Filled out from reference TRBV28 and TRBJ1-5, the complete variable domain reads DVKVTQSSRYLVKRTGEKVFLECVQDMDHENMFWYRQDPGLGLRLIYFSYDVKMKEKGDIPEGYSVSREKKERFSLILESASTNQTSMYLCASRKRTWGLINQPQHFGDGTRLSIL.

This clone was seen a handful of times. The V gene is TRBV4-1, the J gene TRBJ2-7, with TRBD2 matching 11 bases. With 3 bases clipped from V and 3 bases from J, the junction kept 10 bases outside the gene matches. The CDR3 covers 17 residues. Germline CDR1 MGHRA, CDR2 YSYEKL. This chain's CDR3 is CASSQGVTSGIFYEQYF. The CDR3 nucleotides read TGCGCCAGCAGCCAGGGAGTGACTAGCGGGATTTTCTACGAGCAGTACTTC.

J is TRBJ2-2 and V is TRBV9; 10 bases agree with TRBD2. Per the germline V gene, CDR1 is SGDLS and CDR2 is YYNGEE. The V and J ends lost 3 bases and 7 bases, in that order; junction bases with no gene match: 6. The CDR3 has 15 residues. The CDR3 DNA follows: TGTGCCAGCAGCGGAGCGGGGGGGCCAAACGGGGAGCTGTTTTTT. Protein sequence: CASSGAGGPNGELFF.

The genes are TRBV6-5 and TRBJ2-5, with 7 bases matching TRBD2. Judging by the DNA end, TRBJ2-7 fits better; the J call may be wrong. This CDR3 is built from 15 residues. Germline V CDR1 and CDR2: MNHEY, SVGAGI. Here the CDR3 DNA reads TGTGCCAGCAGCCGCGAGCGGGACTACTCCTACGAGCAGTACTTC. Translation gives CASSRERDYSYEQYF.

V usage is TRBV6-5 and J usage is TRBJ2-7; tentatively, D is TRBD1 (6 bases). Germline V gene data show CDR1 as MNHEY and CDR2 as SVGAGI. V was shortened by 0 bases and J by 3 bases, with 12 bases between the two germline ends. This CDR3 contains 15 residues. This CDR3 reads CASSYSTTGFYEQYF. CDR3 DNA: TGTGCCAGCAGTTACTCTACTACAGGGTTCTACGAGCAGTACTTC.

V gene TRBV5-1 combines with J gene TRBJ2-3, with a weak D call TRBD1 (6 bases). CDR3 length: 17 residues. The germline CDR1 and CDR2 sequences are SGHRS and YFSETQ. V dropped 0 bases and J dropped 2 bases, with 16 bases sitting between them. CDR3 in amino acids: CASSLAWGQGPTDTQYF. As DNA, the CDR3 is TGCGCCAGCAGCTTGGCCTGGGGGCAGGGCCCCACAGATACGCAGTATTTT.

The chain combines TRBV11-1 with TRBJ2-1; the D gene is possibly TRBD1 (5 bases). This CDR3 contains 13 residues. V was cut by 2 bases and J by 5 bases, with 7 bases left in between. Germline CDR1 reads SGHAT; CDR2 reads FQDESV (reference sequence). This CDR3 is CASSLSRDNEQFF. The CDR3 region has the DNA TGTGCCAGCAGCTTAAGCAGGGACAATGAGCAGTTCTTC.

CDR3 residues: CASSPLGRGRGDQPQHF. DNA of the CDR3: TGTGCCAGCAGCCCCCTGGGGAGGGGCCGAGGGGATCAGCCCCAGCATTTT. The rearrangement uses TRBV7-9 and TRBJ1-5; a possible D gene is TRBD1 (5 bases). This CDR3 region has 17 residues. The V end was cut by 5 bases, the J end by 5 bases, with 22 bases between. CDR1 and CDR2 (germline): SEHNR, FQNEAQ (reference sequence).

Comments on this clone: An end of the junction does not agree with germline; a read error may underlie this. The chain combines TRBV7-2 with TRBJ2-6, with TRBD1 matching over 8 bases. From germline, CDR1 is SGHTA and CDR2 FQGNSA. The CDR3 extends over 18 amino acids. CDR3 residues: CASSPYRGQGRGANGLTF. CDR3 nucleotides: TGTGCCAGCAGCCCCTACCGCGGACAGGGTCGTGGGGCCAACGGCCTGACTTTC. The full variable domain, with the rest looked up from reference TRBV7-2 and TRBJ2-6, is GAGVSQSPSNKVTEKGKDVELRCDPISGHTALYWYRQSLGQGLEFLIYFQGNSAPDKSGLPSDRFSAERTGGSVSTLTIQRTQQEDSAVYLCASSPYRGQGRGANGLTFGAGSRLTVL.

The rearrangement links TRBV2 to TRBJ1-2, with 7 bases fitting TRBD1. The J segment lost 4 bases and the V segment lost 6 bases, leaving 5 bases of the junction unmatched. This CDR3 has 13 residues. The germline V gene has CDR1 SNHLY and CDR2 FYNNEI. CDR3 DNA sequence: TGTGCCAGCAGGCTAGGACAGGCCTATGGCTACACCTTC. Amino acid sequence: CASRLGQAYGYTF.

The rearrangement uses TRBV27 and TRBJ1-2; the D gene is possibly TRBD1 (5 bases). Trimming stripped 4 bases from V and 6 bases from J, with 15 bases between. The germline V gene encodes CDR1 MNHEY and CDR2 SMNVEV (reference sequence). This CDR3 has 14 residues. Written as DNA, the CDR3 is TGTGCCAGCAGTTGGGGTGGGGGAGGGAATGGCTACACCTTC. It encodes CASSWGGGGNGYTF.

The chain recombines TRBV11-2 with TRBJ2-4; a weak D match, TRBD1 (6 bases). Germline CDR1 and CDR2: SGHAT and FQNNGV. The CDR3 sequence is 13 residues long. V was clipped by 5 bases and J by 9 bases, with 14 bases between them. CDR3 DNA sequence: TGTGCCAGCAGCCCAGGGCAAGGGGGCATTCAGTACTTC. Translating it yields CASSPGQGGIQYF.

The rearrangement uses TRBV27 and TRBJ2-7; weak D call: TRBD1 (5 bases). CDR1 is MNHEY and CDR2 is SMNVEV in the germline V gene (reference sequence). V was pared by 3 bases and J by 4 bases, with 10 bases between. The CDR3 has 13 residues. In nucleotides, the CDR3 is TGTGCCAGCAGTTTTCAGGGCCGGTACGAGCAGTACTTC. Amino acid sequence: CASSFQGRYEQYF.

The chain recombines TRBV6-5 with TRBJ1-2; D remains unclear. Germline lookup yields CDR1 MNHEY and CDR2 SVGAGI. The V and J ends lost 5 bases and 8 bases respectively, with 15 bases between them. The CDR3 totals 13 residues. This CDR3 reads CASSEDQEEGYTF. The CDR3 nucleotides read TGTGCCAGCAGTGAAGATCAGGAGGAGGGCTACACCTTC.

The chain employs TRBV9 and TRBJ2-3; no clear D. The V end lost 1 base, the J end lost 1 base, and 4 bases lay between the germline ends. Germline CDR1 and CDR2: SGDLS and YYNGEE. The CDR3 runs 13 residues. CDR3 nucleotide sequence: TGTGCCAGCAGCGTACAGGGCACAGATACGCAGTATTTT. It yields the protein CASSVQGTDTQYF.

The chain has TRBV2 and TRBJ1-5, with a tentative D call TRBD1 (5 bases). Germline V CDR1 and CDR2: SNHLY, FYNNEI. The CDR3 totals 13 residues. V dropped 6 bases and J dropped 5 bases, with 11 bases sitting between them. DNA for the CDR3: TGTGCCAGCAGGTTGGGGGGGGATCAGCCCCAGCATTTT. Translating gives CASRLGGDQPQHF.

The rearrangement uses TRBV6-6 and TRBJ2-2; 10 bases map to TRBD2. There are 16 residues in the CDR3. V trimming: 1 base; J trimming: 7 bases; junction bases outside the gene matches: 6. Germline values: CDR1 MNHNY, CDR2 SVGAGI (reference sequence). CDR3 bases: TGTGCCAGCAGTTACTTAGCGGGGGGCGGGGGCGGGGAGCTGTTTTTT. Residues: CASSYLAGGGGGELFF.

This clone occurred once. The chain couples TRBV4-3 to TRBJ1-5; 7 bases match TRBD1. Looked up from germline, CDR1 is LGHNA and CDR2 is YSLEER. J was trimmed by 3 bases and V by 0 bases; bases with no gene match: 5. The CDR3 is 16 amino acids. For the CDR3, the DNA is TGCGCCAGCAGCCAAGAGGCCGGGACAGCCAATCAGCCCCAGCATTTT. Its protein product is CASSQEAGTANQPQHF.

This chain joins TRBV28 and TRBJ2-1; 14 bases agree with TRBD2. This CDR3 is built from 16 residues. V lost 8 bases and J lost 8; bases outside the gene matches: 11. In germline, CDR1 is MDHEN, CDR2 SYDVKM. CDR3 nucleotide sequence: TGTGCCAGCCGGACTAGCGGGAGGTCGAGCAAGCATGAGCAGTTCTTC. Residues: CASRTSGRSSKHEQFF.

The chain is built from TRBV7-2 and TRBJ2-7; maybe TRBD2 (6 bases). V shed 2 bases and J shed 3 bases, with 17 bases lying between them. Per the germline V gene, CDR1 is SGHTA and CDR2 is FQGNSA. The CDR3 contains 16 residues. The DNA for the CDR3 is TGTGCCAGCAGCTTAAGCCCACTTGGGCGGGACTACGAGCAGTACTTC. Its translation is CASSLSPLGRDYEQYF.

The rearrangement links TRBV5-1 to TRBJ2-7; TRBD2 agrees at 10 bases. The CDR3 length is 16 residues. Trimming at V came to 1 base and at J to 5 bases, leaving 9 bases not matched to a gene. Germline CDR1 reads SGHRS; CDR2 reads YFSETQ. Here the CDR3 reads CASSLSTSGARHEQYF. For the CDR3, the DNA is TGCGCCAGCAGCTTGTCAACTAGCGGGGCCCGCCACGAGCAGTACTTC.

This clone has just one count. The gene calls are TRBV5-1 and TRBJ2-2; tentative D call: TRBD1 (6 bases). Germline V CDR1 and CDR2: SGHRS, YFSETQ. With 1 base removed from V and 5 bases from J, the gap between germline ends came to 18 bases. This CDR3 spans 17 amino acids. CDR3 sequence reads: CASSLTTTGRKTGELFF. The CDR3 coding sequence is TGCGCCAGCAGCTTGACCACTACAGGGCGGAAAACCGGGGAGCTGTTTTTT.

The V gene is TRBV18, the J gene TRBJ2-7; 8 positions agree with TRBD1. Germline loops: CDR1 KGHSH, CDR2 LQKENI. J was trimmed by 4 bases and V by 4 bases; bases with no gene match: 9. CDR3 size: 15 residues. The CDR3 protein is CASSLRDRRLYEQYF. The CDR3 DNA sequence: TGTGCCAGCTCACTCCGGGACAGGCGCCTTTACGAGCAGTACTTC.

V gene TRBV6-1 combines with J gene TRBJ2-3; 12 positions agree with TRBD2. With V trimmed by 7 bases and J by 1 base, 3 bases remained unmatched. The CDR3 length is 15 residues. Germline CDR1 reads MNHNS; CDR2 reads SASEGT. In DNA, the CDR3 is TGTGCCAGCACCAGACTAGCGGGGGGCACAGATACGCAGTATTTT. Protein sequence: CASTRLAGGTDTQYF.